The 31 T cell receptor beta chains below were found in one sample sequenced in a study of blood T cell repertoires in COVID-19. Clones were sequenced by immunoSEQ multiplex PCR, and TCRdb holds only the in-frame ones, with some missing. The table records tens of thousands of clones, 70% to 90% of them present only once. Sequencing used peripheral blood. The receptor source for this set is a middle-aged man with active COVID-19.

The genes are TRBV30 and TRBJ2-7; tentative D call: TRBD1 (5 bases). This CDR3 has 11 amino acids. Trimming took off 3 bases at V and 2 bases at J, with 5 bases between the two ends. Germline V gives CDR1 GTSNPN, CDR2 SVGIG (reference sequence). As DNA, the CDR3 is TGTGCCTGGAGGGACACCTACGAGCAGTACTTC. Translating it yields CAWRDTYEQYF.

V and J are TRBV27 and TRBJ1-1, with TRBD1 matching over 8 bases. Germline assignment: CDR1 MNHEY and CDR2 SMNVEV (reference sequence). V shed 3 bases, J shed 10 bases, and the junction held 7 bases outside the gene matches. CDR3 size: 13 residues. Written as DNA, the CDR3 is TGTGCCAGCAGTTTTCGGCCCGGGACAGGAGCTTTCTTT. The encoded protein is CASSFRPGTGAFF.

The CDR3 DNA reads as TGTGCCACCAGTGATGAGCATACGAGCTCCTACAATGAGCAGTTCTTC. It encodes CATSDEHTSSYNEQFF. This chain links TRBV24-1 with TRBJ2-1; D is uncertain. Germline V CDR1 and CDR2: KGHDR, SFDVKD. The length of the CDR3 is 16 residues. Between the trimmed V and J ends, which lost 3 bases and 0 bases, there was a span of 11 bases.

V gene TRBV18 combines with J gene TRBJ2-5; no firm D call. The CDR3 is 18 residues long. V lost 1 base, J lost 2 bases, and 20 bases lay in between. The V gene's germline CDR1 is KGHSH and CDR2 LQKENI. DNA for the CDR3: TGTGCCAGCTCACCACAAAAGAGCTCCAGGCCGGTACAAGAGACCCAGTACTTC. Protein sequence: CASSPQKSSRPVQETQYF. The full variable domain, rest sourced from reference TRBV18 and TRBJ2-5, is NAGVMQNPRHLVRRRGQEARLRCSPMKGHSHVYWYRQLPEEGLKFMVYLQKENIIDESGMPKERFSAEFPKEGPSILRIQQVVRGDSAAYFCASSPQKSSRPVQETQYFGPGTRLLVL.

This chain connects TRBV11-2 to TRBJ2-1; 11 bases map to TRBD1. The CDR3 contains 15 residues. The germline CDR1 and CDR2 sequences are SGHAT and FQNNGV. V shed 5 bases and J 10 bases; nucleotides not matched to a gene: 10. The CDR3 reads CASSPGTGGFQEQFF. The CDR3 nucleotides read TGTGCCAGCAGCCCCGGGACAGGGGGTTTCCAGGAGCAGTTCTTC.

This sequence joins TRBV2 and TRBJ2-3, with D maybe TRBD2 (5 bases). Trimming stripped 1 base from V and 2 bases from J, with 10 bases between. CDR1 SNHLY and CDR2 FYNNEI come from the germline V gene. The CDR3 loop spans 15 amino acids. The CDR3 is CASSEGERHTDTQYF. CDR3 coding DNA: TGTGCCAGCAGTGAAGGGGAGCGGCACACAGATACGCAGTATTTT. Together with reference TRBV2 and TRBJ2-3, the CDR3 gives the full variable domain: EPEVTQTPSHQVTQMGQEVILRCVPISNHLYFYWYRQILGQKVEFLVSFYNNEISEKSEIFDDQFSVERPDGSNFTLKIRSTKLEDSAMYFCASSEGERHTDTQYFGPGTRLTVL.

The chain couples TRBV5-4 to TRBJ2-2; no firm D call. The CDR3 is 16 amino acids. Germline CDR1 is SGHNT and CDR2 is YYREEE (reference sequence). Deletions cut 0 bases from V and 6 bases from J, with 15 bases between. The CDR3 protein is CASSLAVVDLPGELFF. The CDR3, as DNA: TGTGCCAGCAGCTTGGCGGTGGTAGATCTCCCCGGGGAGCTGTTTTTT.

The rearrangement joins TRBV19 to TRBJ1-3; D perhaps matches TRBD1 (6 bases). Trimming cost V 1 base and J 0 bases, with 7 bases left between them. CDR1 LNHDA and CDR2 SQIVND come from the germline V gene (reference sequence). The CDR3 totals 15 residues. Here the CDR3 reads CASSIGQVSGNTIYF. The DNA for the CDR3 is TGTGCCAGTAGTATAGGACAGGTCTCTGGAAACACCATATATTTT.

For this clone: A read error may account for a junction end that differs from germline. The chain carries TRBV20-1 and TRBJ2-3, with 7 bases matching TRBD1. Germline V gives CDR1 DFQATT, CDR2 SNEGSKA (reference sequence). The CDR3 length is 11 residues. The CDR3 sequence: CSGGWGDTQYF. CDR3 coding DNA: TGTTCAGGGGGTTGGGGAGATACGCAGTATTTT.

J is TRBJ1-2 and V is TRBV9; D possibly corresponds to TRBD1 (6 bases). The V end lost 4 bases, the J end lost 5 bases, and 15 bases lay between the germline ends. From germline, CDR1 is SGDLS and CDR2 YYNGEE. This CDR3 is 14 amino acids long. For the CDR3, the DNA is TGTGCCAGCAGCCCAAGCCAGGGGATGTATGGCTACACCTTC. It translates to CASSPSQGMYGYTF.

The genes are TRBV16 and TRBJ1-3, with D unresolved. The CDR3 is made up of 14 amino acids. Germline V gives CDR1 KGHSY, CDR2 FQNENV. Trimming took 5 bases from V and 0 from J, leaving 8 bases between them. DNA for the CDR3: TGTGCCAGCAGCGGCGGGTACTCTGGAAACACCATATATTTT. Its translation: CASSGGYSGNTIYF.

This clone was seen more than once but under ten times. V and J are TRBV10-3 and TRBJ2-1; 12 bases map to TRBD2. The CDR3 is 14 residues long. V shed 11 bases, J shed 8 bases, and the junction held 10 bases outside the gene matches. Per germline, CDR1 ENHRY and CDR2 SYGVKD. For the CDR3, the DNA is TGTGCCTCCTCGACTAGCGGGAGCCCCCATGAGCAGTTCTTC. Amino acid sequence: CASSTSGSPHEQFF.

The V and J genes are TRBV6-9 and TRBJ1-1; D not certain. Between the trimmed V and J ends, which lost 2 bases and 0 bases, there was a span of 16 bases. Germline CDR1 is MNHGY and CDR2 is SVAAGI. The CDR3 spans 17 residues. The CDR3 DNA is TGTGCCAGCAGTTATACCCCTCCCGCAACAGTGAACACTGAAGCTTTCTTT. This translates into CASSYTPPATVNTEAFF.

The chain uses TRBV19 and TRBJ1-2; D gene uncertain. CDR1 LNHDA and CDR2 SQIVND come from the germline V gene (reference sequence). V lost 7 bases and J 1 base, leaving 10 bases between the germline ends. The length of the CDR3 is 13 residues. The DNA for the CDR3 is TGTGCCAGTACGAGGAGAAATAACTATGGCTACACCTTC. Translation gives CASTRRNNYGYTF. Using reference TRBV19 and TRBJ1-2 for the parts outside the CDR3, the full variable domain is DGGITQSPKYLFRKEGQNVTLSCEQNLNHDAMYWYRQDPGQGLRLIYYSQIVNDFQKGDIAEGYSVSREKKESFPLTVTSAQKNPTAFYLCASTRRNNYGYTFGSGTRLTVV.

This sequence joins TRBV9 and TRBJ2-1, with 9 nucleotides matching TRBD1. The germline CDR1 and CDR2 sequences are SGDLS and YYNGEE. CDR3 size: 16 residues. V dropped 2 bases and J dropped 8; count of bases not matched to a gene: 11. CDR3 sequence: CASSVDRDRVRDEQFF. In DNA form, the CDR3 reads TGTGCCAGCAGCGTCGACCGGGACAGGGTTAGGGATGAGCAGTTCTTC.

The chain joins TRBV19 to TRBJ2-5, with 10 bases identical to TRBD2. In germline, CDR1 is LNHDA, CDR2 SQIVND (reference sequence). V shed 1 base, J shed 6 bases, and the junction held 11 bases outside the gene matches. This CDR3 spans 17 amino acids. The CDR3 coding sequence is TGTGCCAGTAGTATAGTACAAGCGGGGGGGCTCTTAAAGACCCAGTACTTC. Its translation: CASSIVQAGGLLKTQYF. Full variable domain (missing parts from reference TRBV19 and TRBJ2-5): DGGITQSPKYLFRKEGQNVTLSCEQNLNHDAMYWYRQDPGQGLRLIYYSQIVNDFQKGDIAEGYSVSREKKESFPLTVTSAQKNPTAFYLCASSIVQAGGLLKTQYFGPGTRLLVL.

V and J are TRBV29-1 and TRBJ2-2; 8 bases line up with TRBD1. The germline gives CDR1 SQVTM, CDR2 ANQGSEA. J lost 6 bases, V lost 7 bases, and 7 bases had no gene match. CDR3 length: 13 amino acids. The CDR3 DNA reads as TGCAGCGGCTCCAGGGGGCTCGCCGGGGAGCTGTTTTTT. Protein: CSGSRGLAGELFF.

The chain couples TRBV5-4 to TRBJ2-5, with 12 bases lining up with TRBD2. The CDR3 loop spans 16 amino acids. CDR1 SGHNT and CDR2 YYREEE come from the germline V gene (reference sequence). The J segment lost 1 base and the V segment lost 2 bases, leaving 3 bases of the junction unmatched. As DNA, the CDR3 is TGTGCCAGCAGCTTCCCTAGCGGGGGGGTCCAAGAGACCCAGTACTTC. This sequence encodes CASSFPSGGVQETQYF. The variable domain in full, with the rest retrieved from reference TRBV5-4 and TRBJ2-5, is ETGVTQSPTHLIKTRGQQVTLRCSSQSGHNTVSWYQQALGQGPQFIFQYYREEENGRGNFPPRFSGLQFPNYSSELNVNALELDDSALYLCASSFPSGGVQETQYFGPGTRLLVL.

This chain connects TRBV4-1 to TRBJ2-2, with TRBD1 identical over 7 bases. The V and J ends lost 0 bases and 5 bases, in that order; junction bases with no gene match: 6. This CDR3 comprises 16 residues. Germline CDR1 and CDR2: MGHRA and YSYEKL. CDR3 residues: CASSQEVQGQTGELFF. The CDR3, as DNA: TGCGCCAGCAGCCAAGAGGTACAGGGACAGACCGGGGAGCTGTTTTTT.

The J gene is TRBJ1-2, the V gene TRBV9; D perhaps matches TRBD1 (6 bases). Germline values: CDR1 SGDLS, CDR2 YYNGEE. The CDR3 sequence is 13 residues long. The germline V and J ends were trimmed by 3 bases and 13 bases, with 19 bases remaining between them. This chain's CDR3 is CASSAYTDSPVTF. CDR3 bases: TGTGCCAGCAGCGCCTATACGGACAGCCCGGTCACCTTC.

The rearrangement links TRBV6-5 to TRBJ1-1, with TRBD1 identical over 10 bases. CDR3 length: 12 amino acids. Unmatched junction bases numbered 3, after V lost 4 bases and J lost 10 bases. The germline CDR1 and CDR2 sequences are MNHEY and SVGAGI. As DNA, the CDR3 is TGTGCCAGCAGTTCCCGGACAGGGGGAGCTTTCTTT. Translation: CASSSRTGGAFF.

The rearrangement uses TRBV9 and TRBJ2-1, with 9 bases lining up with TRBD2. The CDR3 extends over 16 amino acids. The ends lost 6 bases at V and 3 bases at J; junction bases unmatched: 10. The germline V gene encodes CDR1 SGDLS and CDR2 YYNGEE. The CDR3 sequence: CASTVGAGGSYNEQFF. CDR3 sequence (DNA): TGTGCCAGCACGGTAGGAGCGGGAGGTAGCTACAATGAGCAGTTCTTC.

This chain joins TRBV6-2 or TRBV6-3 and TRBJ2-2; 12 bases are a match to TRBD2. V was pared by 1 base and J by 4 bases, with 7 bases of the junction left unmatched. This CDR3 contains 18 residues. The germline V gene has CDR1 MNHEY and CDR2 SVGEGT. In DNA form, the CDR3 reads TGTGCCAGCAGTTACTGGCTAGCGGGGGGGCCGAGCACCGGGGAGCTGTTTTTT. It encodes CASSYWLAGGPSTGELFF.

The J gene is TRBJ2-1, the V gene TRBV2; a weak D match, TRBD2 (5 bases). The CDR3 loop spans 13 amino acids. The V gene's germline CDR1 is SNHLY and CDR2 FYNNEI. The germline V and J ends were trimmed by 2 bases and 8 bases, with 10 bases remaining between them. The CDR3 protein is CASSETGFDEQFF. The DNA for the CDR3 is TGTGCCAGCAGTGAAACGGGATTTGATGAGCAGTTCTTC. Variable domain in full (rest from reference TRBV2 and TRBJ2-1): EPEVTQTPSHQVTQMGQEVILRCVPISNHLYFYWYRQILGQKVEFLVSFYNNEISEKSEIFDDQFSVERPDGSNFTLKIRSTKLEDSAMYFCASSETGFDEQFFGPGTRLTVL.

This clone was recorded only once. The chain is built from TRBV12-3 or TRBV12-4 and TRBJ2-5; TRBD2 might be the D (6 bases). Trimming stripped 5 bases from V and 5 bases from J, with 12 bases between. The CDR3 length is 13 residues. In nucleotides, the CDR3 is TGTGCCAGCAGTGCCGGGAGCTCCGAGACCCAGTACTTC. Its protein is CASSAGSSETQYF.

The chain couples TRBV5-1 to TRBJ1-1; no reliable D call. V dropped 1 base and J dropped 4 bases, with 8 bases sitting between them. The CDR3 sequence is 13 residues long. Germline V gives CDR1 SGHRS, CDR2 YFSETQ. CDR3 sequence: CASSLTPSTEAFF. CDR3 nucleotides: TGCGCCAGCAGCTTGACGCCTAGCACTGAAGCTTTCTTT.

The chain joins TRBV6-6 to TRBJ1-1, with 11 bases aligning to TRBD1. The CDR3 consists of 16 residues. With 5 bases clipped from V and 3 bases from J, the junction kept 8 bases outside the gene matches. Germline assignment: CDR1 MNHNY and CDR2 SVGAGI (reference sequence). CDR3 nucleotide sequence: TGTGCCAGCAGTACCTCCGGGGGACAGGGGGACACTGAAGCTTTCTTT. Encoded protein: CASSTSGGQGDTEAFF.

The chain combines TRBV7-6 with TRBJ2-5; the D is unclear. CDR1 is SGHVS and CDR2 is FNYEAQ in the germline V gene. This CDR3 has 18 residues. V lost 2 bases, J lost 5 bases, and 24 bases lay in between. CDR3 coding DNA: TGTGCCAGCAGCTTATTTCTTGGGTCCACACCGTCGCGGGAGACCCAGTACTTC. Its protein product is CASSLFLGSTPSRETQYF.

The rearrangement links TRBV19 to TRBJ2-5, with 11 bases that match TRBD1. The CDR3 covers 16 residues. The germline V gene encodes CDR1 LNHDA and CDR2 SQIVND (reference sequence). J was trimmed by 3 bases and V by 3 bases; bases with no gene match: 6. The CDR3, as DNA: TGTGCCAGTAGTATGGGGACAGGGGGAATGAAAGAGACCCAGTACTTC. This codes for CASSMGTGGMKETQYF.

The chain carries TRBV7-9 and TRBJ1-2; 7 bases align to TRBD1. The V and J ends lost 1 base and 2 bases, in that order; junction bases with no gene match: 7. Germline V gives CDR1 SEHNR, CDR2 FQNEAQ (reference sequence). CDR3 length: 16 amino acids. CDR3 protein: CASSLGAGQTNYGYTF. DNA for the CDR3: TGTGCCAGCAGCTTAGGGGCGGGACAGACAAACTATGGCTACACCTTC.

This chain uses TRBV24-1 with TRBJ2-1, with 7 bases matching TRBD1. V shed 0 bases, J shed 0 bases, and the junction held 4 bases outside the gene matches. CDR1 and CDR2 from the germline V gene are KGHDR and SFDVKD. This CDR3 spans 17 amino acids. The CDR3 region is CATSDLPPGGSYNEQFF. Here the CDR3 DNA reads TGTGCCACCAGTGATTTGCCTCCAGGGGGCTCCTACAATGAGCAGTTCTTC.